The 10 T cell receptor beta chains presented below share a single source sample, sequenced in a study of T cells in Graves' hyperthyroidism and ophthalmopathy. Amplified TCR beta CDR3 regions derived from RNA transcripts. First-round RT-PCR targeting the TCR CDR3 was performed with the HTBI primer set. Using its own MiXCR run on the multiplex PCR reads, TCRdb lists one record per CDR3 protein. The sample consists of about 290,000 distinct CDR3 sequences, roughly an eighth of them appearing once. Source material: blood. The receptors here all came from a woman aged 40 to 50 with Graves' hyperthyroidism.

V and J are TRBV20-1 and TRBJ1-1; TRBD1 matches 9 bases. This CDR3 is built from 14 residues. The trim removed 6 bases at V and 2 bases at J, leaving 7 bases unmatched. Germline V gene data show CDR1 as DFQATT and CDR2 as SNEGSKA (reference sequence). CDR3 DNA: TGCAGTGCAATCCCGGGACAGGGCAACACTGAAGCTTTCTTT. Translating it yields CSAIPGQGNTEAFF.

This clonotype was seen ten or more times. This chain links TRBV2 with TRBJ1-6; 7 bases agree with TRBD1. The CDR3 is made up of 15 amino acids. V lost 7 bases, J lost 6 bases, and 9 bases stayed unmatched. Per germline, CDR1 SNHLY and CDR2 FYNNEI. The chain's CDR3 is CASTTETGPNSPLHF. DNA of the CDR3: TGTGCCAGCACGACCGAGACAGGGCCTAATTCACCCCTCCACTTT.

This clonotype came up many times. This rearrangement joins TRBV10-3 to TRBJ1-1; D remains unclear. The germline V gene encodes CDR1 ENHRY and CDR2 SYGVKD. This CDR3 is built from 13 residues. Trimming removed 0 bases from V and 5 bases from J, with 7 bases in between. This CDR3 reads CAISESVPTEAFF. The CDR3 DNA follows: TGTGCCATCAGTGAGTCAGTACCGACTGAAGCTTTCTTT.

The chain uses TRBV6-1 and TRBJ2-1; TRBD1 is a possible D gene (5 bases). Trimming cost V 5 bases and J 10 bases, with 12 bases left between them. CDR1 and CDR2 (germline): MNHNS, SASEGT. The CDR3 covers 12 residues. The CDR3 spells CASSSGHPEQFF. CDR3 sequence (DNA): TGTGCCAGCAGTTCAGGACACCCCGAGCAGTTCTTC.

The chain is built from TRBV30 and TRBJ1-5; TRBD1 matches 9 bases. V was pared by 5 bases and J by 7 bases, with 15 bases of the junction left unmatched. The CDR3 has 16 residues. Germline V gives CDR1 GTSNPN, CDR2 SVGIG (reference sequence). As DNA, the CDR3 is TGTGCCTGGGGGACCTCTGGGACAGGGTCGCAACAGCCCCAGCATTTT. Translating gives CAWGTSGTGSQQPQHF.

This clonotype was observed once. V gene TRBV19 combines with J gene TRBJ2-3; D remains ambiguous. CDR1 and CDR2 (germline): LNHDA, SQIVND (reference sequence). Trimming left V 1 base short and J 5 bases short, with 7 bases between. This CDR3 is built from 13 residues. The CDR3: CASSIGMQDTQYF. The DNA for the CDR3 is TGTGCCAGTAGTATAGGGATGCAAGATACGCAGTATTTT.

This clonotype was recorded many times. The chain links TRBV7-8 to TRBJ1-5, with TRBD1 matching over 11 bases. Germline CDR1 reads SGHVS; CDR2 reads FQNEAQ. V lost 2 bases to trimming and J lost 4 bases; unmatched junction nucleotides: 4. The CDR3 contains 16 residues. The CDR3 region is CASSLPRDRGNQPQHF. DNA for the CDR3: TGTGCCAGCAGCTTACCACGGGACAGGGGGAATCAGCCCCAGCATTTT.

At least ten counts were recorded for this clonotype. V gene TRBV28 combines with J gene TRBJ1-1, with D possibly TRBD1 on 6 matching bases. The CDR3 has 16 amino acids. The V gene's germline CDR1 is MDHEN and CDR2 SYDVKM. Trimming stripped 2 bases from V and 0 bases from J, with 13 bases between. The CDR3 coding sequence is TGTGCCAGCAGTTTAATAGGGGGGGTGTTGAACACTGAAGCTTTCTTT. Protein product: CASSLIGGVLNTEAFF.

Ten or more counts support this clonotype. The V call is TRBV3-1, the J call TRBJ1-2, with D maybe TRBD1 (5 bases). The length of the CDR3 is 13 residues. The ends were cut back, 8 bases at V and 8 bases at J, with 18 bases in the middle. CDR1 and CDR2 from the germline V gene are LGHDT and YNNKEL (reference sequence). CDR3 region: CASGFRTGRGYTF. CDR3 sequence (DNA): TGTGCCAGCGGCTTTAGGACGGGGCGCGGCTACACCTTC.

There are many counts of this clonotype. The V gene is TRBV2, the J gene TRBJ1-2; D is perhaps TRBD1 (6 bases). The CDR3 length is 13 residues. Trimming removed 3 bases from V and 8 bases from J, with 13 bases in between. Germline assignment: CDR1 SNHLY and CDR2 FYNNEI. CDR3 sequence reads: CASSDIQGQGYTF. The CDR3 DNA is TGTGCCAGCAGTGACATTCAGGGACAAGGCTACACCTTC.